This is a list of T cell receptor beta chains from one sample in a study of beta chain features in type 1 diabetes. Libraries were prepared by immunoSEQ multiplex PCR; TCRdb keeps only in-frame clonotypes and omits some of them. Of around 280,000 clones listed, about 15% are singletons. The material sequenced was naive CD4+ T cells from blood. The source is a man aged 18-30 years with type 1 diabetes. Both conserved end residues are part of each CDR3.

j_gene | v_gene | CDR3aa
TRBJ2-3 | TRBV28 | CASSSGTGGLGTDTQYF
TRBJ2-1 | TRBV7-2 | CASRGRGPYNEQFF
TRBJ1-6 | TRBV9 | CASSLTAQGYSPLHF
TRBJ2-2 | TRBV4-1 | CASSQSNRVSTGELFF
TRBJ1-2 | TRBV30 | CAWSTGAYGYTF
TRBJ2-7 | TRBV19 | CASSNPRTGSYEQYF
TRBJ2-5 | TRBV5-6 | CASSFGQSQETQYF
TRBJ2-1 | TRBV5-4 | CASSRGLAAYNEQFF
TRBJ2-3 | TRBV19 | CASSIRAGGADTQYF
TRBJ2-5 | TRBV30 | CAWSNGNVWGETQYF
TRBJ2-5 | TRBV5-4 | CASSFPGNQETQYF
TRBJ2-1 | TRBV5-1 | CASSFSTAEYNEQFF
TRBJ2-5 | TRBV6-5 | CASSDGGQETQYF
TRBJ2-3 | TRBV7-2 | CASSILGSRTDTQYF
TRBJ2-2 | TRBV19 | CASSIGVVFTGELFF
TRBJ2-1 | TRBV2 | CASYVAGDSEQFF
TRBJ2-3 | TRBV18 | CASSQPGQGYTDTQYF
TRBJ2-4 | TRBV6-5 | CASSYSPGLAKNIQYF
TRBJ2-1 | TRBV10-3 | CAISESTDQFF
TRBJ2-1 | TRBV7-2 | CASSPAGAFVNEQFF
TRBJ1-1 | TRBV28 | CASGQLMNTEAFF
TRBJ1-1 | TRBV6-5 | CASSYRGQGRNTEAFF
TRBJ1-2 | TRBV9 | CASSPNAGGAYGYTF
TRBJ2-7 | TRBV27 | CASRRQGIGEQYF
TRBJ2-5 | TRBV5-1 | CASSLTQVGQETQYF
TRBJ2-5 | TRBV28 | CASSLGGEGRETQYF
TRBJ2-5 | TRBV10-3 | CAINDSGTRDGTQYF
TRBJ2-7 | TRBV14 | CASSLGGQGMDEQYF
TRBJ2-4 | TRBV5-4 | CASSRRQGALGIQYF
TRBJ2-6 | TRBV9 | CASSRALGGVSGANVLTF
TRBJ2-7 | TRBV6-1 | CASSEGWGRGLEQYF
TRBJ2-7 | TRBV30 | CAWRPTGVYEQYF